A selection of T cell receptor beta chains follows, all from one sample in a study of shared clonotypes between healthy human individuals. Libraries were prepared by immunoSEQ multiplex PCR; TCRdb keeps only in-frame clonotypes and omits some of them. The sample yields around 640,000 clones, approximately 96% seen once. The sequenced material came from naive CD8+ T cells sorted from blood. These receptors all come from a woman under 40 in good health. Each CDR3 is given with its conserved first and last residue. Fields, in order: D gene, CDR3 length, clone size, J gene, V gene, CDR3 protein, CDR3 DNA. D genes are given only for firm matches. The size of a clone is reported for some rows only, either as once, few or many, or as a class for expanded clones.

>NA|15|NA|TRBJ2-1|TRBV2
CASSGPEGMINEQFF
TGTGCCAGCAGTGGACCAGAGGGGATGATCAATGAGCAGTTCTTC
>NA|16|once|TRBJ1-3|TRBV27
CASSLGGFSPGNTIYF
TGTGCCAGCAGTTTGGGTGGTTTTAGTCCTGGAAACACCATATATTTT
>NA|16|once|TRBJ2-5|TRBV28
CASSSTLGLSQETQYF
TGTGCCAGCAGCTCTACCCTGGGACTTTCCCAAGAGACCCAGTACTTC
>TRBD2|18|NA|TRBJ2-5|TRBV28
CASSSKREADDGQETQYF
TGTGCCAGCAGTTCGAAGCGGGAGGCCGACGATGGTCAAGAGACCCAGTACTTC
>NA|13|NA|TRBJ1-4|TRBV28
CASSARGLEKLFF
TGTGCCAGCAGTGCCAGGGGATTGGAAAAACTGTTTTTT
>NA|15|NA|TRBJ2-2|TRBV5-6
CASRPDRLSTGELFF
TGTGCCAGCAGACCCGACAGGCTTTCCACCGGGGAGCTGTTTTTT
>TRBD2|16|NA|TRBJ2-3|TRBV29-1
CSVVGAGLAETDTQYF
TGCAGCGTTGTGGGTGCTGGACTAGCGGAGACAGATACGCAGTATTTT
>NA|15|once|TRBJ2-1|TRBV27
CASSPGVASRAEQFF
TGTGCCAGCAGCCCTGGAGTAGCGAGTAGGGCTGAGCAGTTCTTC
>NA|15|NA|TRBJ1-2|TRBV5-6
CASSLEILEVDGYTF
TGTGCCAGCAGCTTGGAGATACTGGAGGTGGATGGCTACACCTTC
>NA|17|NA|TRBJ1-5|TRBV10-2
CASSETAVGGRNQPQHF
TGCGCCAGCAGTGAAACAGCGGTGGGGGGCCGGAATCAGCCCCAGCATTTT
>TRBD1|16|NA|TRBJ2-7|TRBV27
CASTRVQRQGLREQYF
TGTGCCAGCACCAGGGTCCAACGACAGGGCCTACGCGAGCAGTACTTC
>NA|13|NA|TRBJ2-1|TRBV6-5
CASSYSPVDEQFF
TGTGCCAGCAGTTACTCGCCAGTCGATGAGCAGTTCTTC
>NA|16|NA|TRBJ2-7|TRBV28
CASSLSREAGNYEQYF
TGTGCCAGCAGTTTATCCCGCGAGGCAGGGAACTACGAGCAGTACTTC
>TRBD1|12|once|TRBJ1-1|TRBV4-1
CASSRQGGEAFF
TGCGCCAGCAGCCGCCAGGGGGGGGAAGCTTTCTTT
>NA|15|NA|TRBJ2-5|TRBV12-5
CASGLSNTEEETQYF
TGTGCTAGTGGTTTGTCGAACACAGAAGAAGAGACCCAGTACTTC
>NA|15|NA|TRBJ2-7|TRBV15
CATSGSGMSVYEQYF
TGTGCCACCAGCGGCTCGGGAATGAGTGTCTACGAGCAGTACTTC
>NA|16|once|TRBJ1-2|TRBV6-5
CASSYSTGEGNYGYTF
TGTGCCAGCAGTTACTCGACCGGGGAAGGGAACTATGGCTACACCTTC
>NA|13|NA|TRBJ2-2|TRBV11-3
CASSLGDTGELFF
TGTGCCAGCAGCTTAGGAGACACCGGGGAGCTGTTTTTT
>NA|14|NA|TRBJ1-1|TRBV28
CASTPPGENTEAFF
TGTGCCAGCACCCCACCCGGCGAGAACACTGAAGCTTTCTTT
>NA|15|NA|TRBJ2-7|TRBV6-1
CASSAAPGHSYEQYF
TGTGCCAGCAGTGCCGCACCGGGACATTCCTACGAGCAGTACTTC
>NA|14|NA|TRBJ2-7|TRBV9
CASSVGSGTDEQYF
TGTGCCAGCAGCGTAGGTTCTGGTACTGACGAGCAGTACTTC
>TRBD2|14|once|TRBJ2-1|TRBV5-1
CASSLRLAGAEQFF
TGCGCCAGCAGCTTGAGACTAGCGGGAGCTGAGCAGTTCTTC
>TRBD1|13|NA|TRBJ1-1|TRBV27
CASSPDRGAEAFF
TGTGCCAGCAGTCCTGACAGGGGTGCTGAAGCTTTCTTT
>NA|15|NA|TRBJ1-2|TRBV19
CASSVSPGLNYGYTF
TGTGCCAGTAGTGTATCTCCAGGCTTGAACTATGGCTACACCTTC
>TRBD2|18|NA|TRBJ2-7|TRBV27
CASSPGGLAGGPSGEQYF
TGTGCCAGCAGTCCGGGGGGACTAGCGGGAGGGCCCTCCGGGGAGCAGTACTTC
>TRBD2|13|NA|TRBJ2-7|TRBV19
CASTATSGYEQYF
TGTGCCAGTACAGCGACTAGCGGGTACGAGCAGTACTTC
>TRBD1|15|NA|TRBJ1-2|TRBV6-5
CASSAPQDRGYGYTF
TGTGCCAGCAGTGCGCCCCAGGACAGGGGTTACGGCTACACCTTC
>NA|15|NA|TRBJ1-5|TRBV10-2
CASSEEGGSNQPQHF
TGCGCCAGCAGTGAAGAAGGGGGATCCAATCAGCCCCAGCATTTT
>NA|15|NA|TRBJ2-2|TRBV5-4
CASSLGPANTGELFF
TGTGCCAGCAGCCTGGGCCCTGCGAACACCGGGGAGCTGTTTTTT
>NA|12|NA|TRBJ2-1|TRBV30
CAWSSVRNEQFF
TGTGCCTGGAGCTCAGTTCGGAATGAGCAGTTCTTC
>NA|13|once|TRBJ2-7|TRBV6-5
CASSYGATYEQYF
TGTGCCAGCAGTTATGGGGCAACCTACGAGCAGTACTTC
>TRBD2|15|once|TRBJ2-2|TRBV28
CASSFRLAGKGELFF
TGTGCCAGCAGTTTCCGACTAGCGGGAAAAGGGGAGCTGTTTTTT
>NA|15|NA|TRBJ2-3|TRBV29-1
CSARSEPAGTDTQYF
TGCAGCGCCCGATCGGAACCCGCCGGCACAGATACGCAGTATTTT
>TRBD2|16|NA|TRBJ2-3|TRBV28
CASSFNSGGSTDTQYF
TGTGCCAGCAGTTTTAATAGCGGGGGTAGCACAGATACGCAGTATTTT
>NA|15|NA|TRBJ1-2|TRBV7-2
CASSLIYAVSYGYTF
TGTGCCAGCAGCTTAATTTACGCGGTCAGCTATGGCTACACCTTC
>NA|15|NA|TRBJ2-1|TRBV6-5
CASSTLPSSYNEQFF
TGTGCCAGCAGTACCCTCCCGAGCTCCTACAATGAGCAGTTCTTC
>NA|14|NA|TRBJ2-5|TRBV29-1
CSVEPSDSSETQYF
TGCAGCGTTGAGCCTTCCGATAGTTCAGAGACCCAGTACTTC
>NA|15|NA|TRBJ2-3|TRBV5-8
CASSFRARNTDTQYF
TGTGCCAGCAGCTTTAGGGCACGGAACACAGATACGCAGTATTTT
>TRBD1|15|NA|TRBJ2-7|TRBV6-1
CASRAPGQGFYEQYF
TGTGCCAGCAGGGCACCGGGACAGGGTTTCTACGAGCAGTACTTC
>TRBD1|16|NA|TRBJ1-2|TRBV6-1
CASSEPGEGQGRGYTF
TGTGCCAGCAGTGAACCTGGCGAAGGACAGGGAAGAGGCTACACCTTC
>NA|16|NA|TRBJ1-1|TRBV7-9
CASSSLGGSLNTEAFF
TGTGCCAGCAGCTCCCTGGGAGGATCACTGAACACTGAAGCTTTCTTT
>TRBD2|17|NA|TRBJ2-1|TRBV7-2
CASSYRTSFDSYNEQFF
TGTGCCAGCAGCTATCGGACTAGCTTCGACTCCTACAATGAGCAGTTCTTC
>NA|16|once|TRBJ2-3|TRBV6-1
CASSEEGTPVTDTQYF
TGTGCCAGCAGTGAAGAGGGGACACCAGTAACAGATACGCAGTATTTT
>NA|15|NA|TRBJ2-3|TRBV6-4
CASSDGGRHTDTQYF
TGTGCCAGCAGTGACGGTGGGAGGCACACAGATACGCAGTATTTT
>TRBD1|14|NA|TRBJ2-7|TRBV7-9
CASSSSGQSYEQYF
TGTGCCAGCAGCTCCTCGGGACAGTCCTACGAGCAGTACTTC
>NA|17|NA|TRBJ2-2|TRBV14
CASSQDAPTTGAGELFF
TGTGCCAGCAGCCAAGATGCCCCGACGACCGGGGCCGGGGAGCTGTTTTTT
>TRBD2|17|NA|TRBJ2-5|TRBV27
CASSLYAGLASQETQYF
TGTGCCAGCAGTTTATACGCTGGACTAGCGAGCCAGGAGACCCAGTACTTC
>NA|14|NA|TRBJ2-2|TRBV11-2
CASSDEVRNGELFF
TGTGCCAGCAGCGATGAGGTCAGGAACGGGGAGCTGTTTTTT
>NA|12|NA|TRBJ2-1|TRBV29-1
CSVAGGRNEQFF
TGCAGCGTTGCGGGGGGCCGGAATGAGCAGTTCTTC
>NA|13|NA|TRBJ2-3|TRBV7-9
CASSLVVTDTQYF
TGTGCCAGCAGCTTAGTAGTCACAGATACGCAGTATTTT
>NA|15|NA|TRBJ1-2|TRBV7-9
CASSLPSPLDHGYTF
TGTGCCAGCAGCTTACCATCCCCGCTTGACCATGGCTACACCTTC
>NA|14|NA|TRBJ2-3|TRBV10-3
CAISRLSRHDTQYF
TGTGCCATCAGCCGACTTTCTCGACATGATACGCAGTATTTT
>NA|17|NA|TRBJ1-1|TRBV5-6
CASSLASWGNAGTEAFF
TGTGCCAGCAGCTTGGCCAGTTGGGGAAATGCGGGCACTGAAGCTTTCTTT
>TRBD2|13|once|TRBJ2-5|TRBV10-2
CASSWGGSETQYF
TGCGCCAGCAGTTGGGGGGGATCAGAGACCCAGTACTTC